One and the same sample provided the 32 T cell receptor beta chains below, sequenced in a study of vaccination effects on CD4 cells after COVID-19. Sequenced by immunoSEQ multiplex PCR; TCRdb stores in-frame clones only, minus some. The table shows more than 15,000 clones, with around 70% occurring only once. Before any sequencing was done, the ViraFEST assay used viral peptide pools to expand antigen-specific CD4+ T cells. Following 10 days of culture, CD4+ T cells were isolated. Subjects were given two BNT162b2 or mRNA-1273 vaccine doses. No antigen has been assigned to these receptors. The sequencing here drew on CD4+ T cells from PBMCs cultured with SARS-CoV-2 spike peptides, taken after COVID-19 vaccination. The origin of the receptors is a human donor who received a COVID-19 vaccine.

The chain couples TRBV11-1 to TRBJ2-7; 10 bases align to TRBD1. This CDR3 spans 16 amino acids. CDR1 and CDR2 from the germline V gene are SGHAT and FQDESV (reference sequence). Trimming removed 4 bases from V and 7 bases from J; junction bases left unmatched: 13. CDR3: CASSSSRQGASGEQYF. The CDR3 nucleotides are TGTGCCAGCAGCTCTAGTCGACAGGGGGCTTCGGGGGAGCAGTACTTC.

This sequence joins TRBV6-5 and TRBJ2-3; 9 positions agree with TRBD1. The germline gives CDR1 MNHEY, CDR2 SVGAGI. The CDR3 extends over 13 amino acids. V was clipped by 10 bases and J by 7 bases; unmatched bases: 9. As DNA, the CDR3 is TGTGCCACGAGGGACAGGGCAGGGAATACGCAGTATTTT. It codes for CATRDRAGNTQYF.

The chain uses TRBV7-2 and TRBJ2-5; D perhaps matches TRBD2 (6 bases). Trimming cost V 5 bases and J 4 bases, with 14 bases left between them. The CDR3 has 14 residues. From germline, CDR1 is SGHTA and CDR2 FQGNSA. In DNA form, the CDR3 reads TGTGCCAGCAGCCCTCGGGGGACTTCAGAGACCCAGTACTTC. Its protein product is CASSPRGTSETQYF.

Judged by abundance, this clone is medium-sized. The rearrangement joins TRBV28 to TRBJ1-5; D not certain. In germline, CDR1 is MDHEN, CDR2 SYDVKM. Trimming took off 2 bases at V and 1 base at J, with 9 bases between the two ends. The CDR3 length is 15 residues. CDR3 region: CASSLLTPSNQPQHF. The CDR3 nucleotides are TGTGCCAGCAGTTTACTTACACCGAGCAATCAGCCCCAGCATTTT. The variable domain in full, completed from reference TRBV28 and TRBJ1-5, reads DVKVTQSSRYLVKRTGEKVFLECVQDMDHENMFWYRQDPGLGLRLIYFSYDVKMKEKGDIPEGYSVSREKKERFSLILESASTNQTSMYLCASSLLTPSNQPQHFGDGTRLSIL.

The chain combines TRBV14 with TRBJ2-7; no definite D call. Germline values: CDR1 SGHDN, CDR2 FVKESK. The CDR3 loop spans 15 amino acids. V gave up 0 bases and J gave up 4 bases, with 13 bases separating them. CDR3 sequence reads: CASSQESGSAYEQYF. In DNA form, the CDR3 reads TGTGCCAGCAGCCAAGAGTCCGGGTCCGCATACGAGCAGTACTTC.

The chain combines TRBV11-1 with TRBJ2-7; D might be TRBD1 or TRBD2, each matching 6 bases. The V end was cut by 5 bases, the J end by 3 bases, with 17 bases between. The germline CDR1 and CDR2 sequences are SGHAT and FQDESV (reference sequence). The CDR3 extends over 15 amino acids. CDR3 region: CASSATLGGGYEQYF. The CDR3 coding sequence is TGTGCCAGCAGCGCTACACTCGGAGGGGGCTACGAGCAGTACTTC.

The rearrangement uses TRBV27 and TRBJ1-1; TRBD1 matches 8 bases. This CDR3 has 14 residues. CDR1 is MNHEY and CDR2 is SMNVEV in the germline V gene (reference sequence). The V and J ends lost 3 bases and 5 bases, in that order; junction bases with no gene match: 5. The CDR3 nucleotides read TGTGCCAGCAGTTTGACACGACAGGGGACTGAAGCTTTCTTT. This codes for CASSLTRQGTEAFF.

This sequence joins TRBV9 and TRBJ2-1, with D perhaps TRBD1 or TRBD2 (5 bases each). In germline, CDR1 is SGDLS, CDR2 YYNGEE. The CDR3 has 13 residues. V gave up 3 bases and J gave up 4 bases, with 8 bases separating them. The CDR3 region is CASSAGTYNEQFF. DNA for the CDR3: TGTGCCAGCAGCGCCGGGACGTACAATGAGCAGTTCTTC.

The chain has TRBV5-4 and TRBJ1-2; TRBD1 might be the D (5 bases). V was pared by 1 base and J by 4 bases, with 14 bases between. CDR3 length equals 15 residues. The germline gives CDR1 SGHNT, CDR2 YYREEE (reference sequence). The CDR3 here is CASSLRGMGPYGYTF. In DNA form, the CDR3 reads TGTGCCAGCAGCTTGCGAGGGATGGGGCCCTATGGCTACACCTTC.

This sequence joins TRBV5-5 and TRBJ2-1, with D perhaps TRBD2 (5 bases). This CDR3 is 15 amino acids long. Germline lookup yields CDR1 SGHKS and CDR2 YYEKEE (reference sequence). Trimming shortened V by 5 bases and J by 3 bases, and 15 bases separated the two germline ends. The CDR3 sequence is CASRVRTGDYNEQFF. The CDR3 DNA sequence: TGTGCCAGCAGGGTGAGGACTGGAGACTACAATGAGCAGTTCTTC.

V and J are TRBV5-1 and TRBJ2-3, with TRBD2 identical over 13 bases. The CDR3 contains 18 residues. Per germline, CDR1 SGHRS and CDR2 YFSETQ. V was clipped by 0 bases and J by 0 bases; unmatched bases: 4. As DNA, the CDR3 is TGCGCCAGCAGCTTGGAACTAGCGGGGGGGCCTAGCACAGATACGCAGTATTTT. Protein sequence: CASSLELAGGPSTDTQYF.

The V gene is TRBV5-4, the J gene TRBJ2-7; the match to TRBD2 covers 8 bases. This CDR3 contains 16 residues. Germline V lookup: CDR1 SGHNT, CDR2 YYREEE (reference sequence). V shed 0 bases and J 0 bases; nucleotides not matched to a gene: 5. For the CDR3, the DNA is TGTGCCAGCAGCTTGGATGCGGCGGGGGGCTCCTACGAGCAGTACTTC. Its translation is CASSLDAAGGSYEQYF.

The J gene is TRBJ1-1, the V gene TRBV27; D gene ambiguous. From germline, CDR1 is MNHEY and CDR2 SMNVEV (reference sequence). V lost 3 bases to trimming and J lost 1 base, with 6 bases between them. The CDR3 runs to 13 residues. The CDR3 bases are TGTGCCAGCAGTTTCAGATCGAACACTGAAGCTTTCTTT. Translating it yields CASSFRSNTEAFF.

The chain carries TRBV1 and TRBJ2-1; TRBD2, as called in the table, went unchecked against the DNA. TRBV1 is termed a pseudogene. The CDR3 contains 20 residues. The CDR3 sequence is CTSSHFEKTSGFGRYNEQFF. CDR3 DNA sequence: TGCACCAGCAGCCACTTTGAGAAGACTAGCGGGTTTGGCCGTTACAATGAGCAGTTCTTC.

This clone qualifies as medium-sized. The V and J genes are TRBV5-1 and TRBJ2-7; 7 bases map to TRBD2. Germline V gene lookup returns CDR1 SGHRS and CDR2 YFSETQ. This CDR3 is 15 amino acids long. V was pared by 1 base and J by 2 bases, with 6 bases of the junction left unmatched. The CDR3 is CASSLIPSGTYEQYF. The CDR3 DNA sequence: TGCGCCAGCAGCTTGATTCCTAGCGGCACCTACGAGCAGTACTTC.

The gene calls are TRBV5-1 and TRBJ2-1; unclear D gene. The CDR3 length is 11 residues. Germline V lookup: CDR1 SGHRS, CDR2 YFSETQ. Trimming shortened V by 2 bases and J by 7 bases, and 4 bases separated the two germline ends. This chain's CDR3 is CASSFRNEQFF. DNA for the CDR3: TGCGCCAGCAGCTTCCGGAATGAGCAGTTCTTC.

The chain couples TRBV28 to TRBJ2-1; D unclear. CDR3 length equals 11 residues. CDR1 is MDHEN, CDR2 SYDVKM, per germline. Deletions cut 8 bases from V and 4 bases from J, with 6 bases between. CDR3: CASSGYNEQFF. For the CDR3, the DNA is TGTGCCAGCTCTGGGTACAATGAGCAGTTCTTC.

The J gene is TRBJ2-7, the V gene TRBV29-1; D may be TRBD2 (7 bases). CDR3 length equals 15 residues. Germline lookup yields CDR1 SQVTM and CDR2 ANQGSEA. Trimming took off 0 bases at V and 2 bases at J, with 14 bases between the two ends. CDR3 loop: CSVEEGTGRAYEQYF. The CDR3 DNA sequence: TGCAGCGTTGAAGAGGGAACAGGGAGGGCCTACGAGCAGTACTTC.

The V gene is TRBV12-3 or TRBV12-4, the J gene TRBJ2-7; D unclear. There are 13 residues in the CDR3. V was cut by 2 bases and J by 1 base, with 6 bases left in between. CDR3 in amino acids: CASSLSLSYEQYF. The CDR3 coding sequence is TGTGCCAGCAGTTTATCTTTATCCTACGAGCAGTACTTC.

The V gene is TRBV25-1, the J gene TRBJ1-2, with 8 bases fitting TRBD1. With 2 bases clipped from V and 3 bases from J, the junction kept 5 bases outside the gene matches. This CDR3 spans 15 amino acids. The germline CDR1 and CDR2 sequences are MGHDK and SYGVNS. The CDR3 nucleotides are TGTGCCAGCAGTGAAGGACAGGGAAGGTACTATGGCTACACCTTC. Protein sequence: CASSEGQGRYYGYTF.

The DNA of the CDR3 is TGTGCCAGCAGCAGATCCGCCGCAACTAATGAAAAACTGTTTTTT. Its protein product is CASSRSAATNEKLFF. This chain uses TRBV5-4 with TRBJ1-4, with D uncertain. The V end was cut by 4 bases, the J end by 0 bases, with 10 bases between. The V gene's germline CDR1 is SGHNT and CDR2 YYREEE (reference sequence). The CDR3 extends over 15 amino acids. Using reference TRBV5-4 and TRBJ1-4 for the parts outside the CDR3, the full variable domain is ETGVTQSPTHLIKTRGQQVTLRCSSQSGHNTVSWYQQALGQGPQFIFQYYREEENGRGNFPPRFSGLQFPNYSSELNVNALELDDSALYLCASSRSAATNEKLFFGSGTQLSVL.

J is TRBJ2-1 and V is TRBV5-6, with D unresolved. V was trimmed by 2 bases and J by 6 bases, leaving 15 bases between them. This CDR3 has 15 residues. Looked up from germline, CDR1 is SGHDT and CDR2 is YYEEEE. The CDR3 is CASSFRYTPGNEQFF. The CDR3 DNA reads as TGTGCCAGCAGCTTCCGGTATACCCCGGGCAATGAGCAGTTCTTC. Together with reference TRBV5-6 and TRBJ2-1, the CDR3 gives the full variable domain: DAGVTQSPTHLIKTRGQQVTLRCSPKSGHDTVSWYQQALGQGPQFIFQYYEEEERQRGNFPDRFSGHQFPNYSSELNVNALLLGDSALYLCASSFRYTPGNEQFFGPGTRLTVL.

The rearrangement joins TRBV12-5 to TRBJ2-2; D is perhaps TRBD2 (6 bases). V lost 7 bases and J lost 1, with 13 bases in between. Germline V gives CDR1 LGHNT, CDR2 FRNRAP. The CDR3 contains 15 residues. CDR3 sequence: CASARDSVNTGELFF. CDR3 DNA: TGTGCTAGTGCCAGGGACTCTGTGAACACCGGGGAGCTGTTTTTT.

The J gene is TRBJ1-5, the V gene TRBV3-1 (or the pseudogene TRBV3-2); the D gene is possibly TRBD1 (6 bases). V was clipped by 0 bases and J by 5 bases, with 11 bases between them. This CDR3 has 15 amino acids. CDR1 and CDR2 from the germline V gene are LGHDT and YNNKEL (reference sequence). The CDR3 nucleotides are TGTGCCAGCAGCCAAGATTCGGGGGCGTATCAGCCCCAGCATTTT. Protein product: CASSQDSGAYQPQHF.

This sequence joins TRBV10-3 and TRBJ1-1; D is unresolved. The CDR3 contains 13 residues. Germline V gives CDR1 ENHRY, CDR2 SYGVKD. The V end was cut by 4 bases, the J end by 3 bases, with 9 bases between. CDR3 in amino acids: CAISVNRDTEAFF. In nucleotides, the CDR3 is TGTGCCATCAGTGTAAATAGGGACACTGAAGCTTTCTTT.

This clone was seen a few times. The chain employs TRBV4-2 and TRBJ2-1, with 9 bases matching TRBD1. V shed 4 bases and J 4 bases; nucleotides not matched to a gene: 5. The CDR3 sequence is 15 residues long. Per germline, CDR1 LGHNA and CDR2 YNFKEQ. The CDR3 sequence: CASSRTGEVYNEQFF. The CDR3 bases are TGTGCCAGCAGCCGGACAGGGGAGGTTTACAATGAGCAGTTCTTC.

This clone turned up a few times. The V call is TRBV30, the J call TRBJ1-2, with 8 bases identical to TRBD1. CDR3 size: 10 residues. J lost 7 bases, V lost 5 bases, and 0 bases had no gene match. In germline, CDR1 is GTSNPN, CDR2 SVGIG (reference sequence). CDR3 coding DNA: TGTGCCTGGGACAGGGGTGGCTACACCTTC. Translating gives CAWDRGGYTF.

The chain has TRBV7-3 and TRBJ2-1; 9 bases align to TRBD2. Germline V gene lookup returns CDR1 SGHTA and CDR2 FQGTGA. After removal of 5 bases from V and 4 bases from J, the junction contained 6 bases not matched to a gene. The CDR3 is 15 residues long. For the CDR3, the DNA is TGTGCCAGCAGCCCTATAGCGGGGGAGTACAATGAGCAGTTCTTC. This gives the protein CASSPIAGEYNEQFF.

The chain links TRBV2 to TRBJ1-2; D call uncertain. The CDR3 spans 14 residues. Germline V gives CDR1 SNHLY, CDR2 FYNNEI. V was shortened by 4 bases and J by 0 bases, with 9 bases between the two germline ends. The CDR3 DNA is TGTGCCAGCAGTGCGGAGGTTACTAACTATGGCTACACCTTC. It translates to CASSAEVTNYGYTF.

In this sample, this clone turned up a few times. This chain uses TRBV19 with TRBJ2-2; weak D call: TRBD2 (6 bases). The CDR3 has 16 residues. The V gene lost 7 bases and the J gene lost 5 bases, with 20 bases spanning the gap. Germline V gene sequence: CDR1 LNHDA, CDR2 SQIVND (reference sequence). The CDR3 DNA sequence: TGTGCCAGTACACGACGGGGGATCCTCAGAACCGGGGAGCTGTTTTTT. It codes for CASTRRGILRTGELFF.

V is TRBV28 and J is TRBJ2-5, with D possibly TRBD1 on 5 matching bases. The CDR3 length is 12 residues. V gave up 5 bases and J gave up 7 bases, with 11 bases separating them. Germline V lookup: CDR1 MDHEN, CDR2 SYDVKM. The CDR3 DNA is TGTGCCAGCAGTCGCACAGGACGGACCCAGTACTTC. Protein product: CASSRTGRTQYF.

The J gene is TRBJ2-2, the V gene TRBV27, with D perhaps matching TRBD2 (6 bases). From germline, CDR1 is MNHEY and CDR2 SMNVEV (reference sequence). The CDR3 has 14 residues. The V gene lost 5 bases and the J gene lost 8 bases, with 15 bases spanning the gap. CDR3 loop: CASSRRLDLGELFF. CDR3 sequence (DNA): TGTGCCAGCAGTCGGCGACTAGACTTAGGGGAGCTGTTTTTT.